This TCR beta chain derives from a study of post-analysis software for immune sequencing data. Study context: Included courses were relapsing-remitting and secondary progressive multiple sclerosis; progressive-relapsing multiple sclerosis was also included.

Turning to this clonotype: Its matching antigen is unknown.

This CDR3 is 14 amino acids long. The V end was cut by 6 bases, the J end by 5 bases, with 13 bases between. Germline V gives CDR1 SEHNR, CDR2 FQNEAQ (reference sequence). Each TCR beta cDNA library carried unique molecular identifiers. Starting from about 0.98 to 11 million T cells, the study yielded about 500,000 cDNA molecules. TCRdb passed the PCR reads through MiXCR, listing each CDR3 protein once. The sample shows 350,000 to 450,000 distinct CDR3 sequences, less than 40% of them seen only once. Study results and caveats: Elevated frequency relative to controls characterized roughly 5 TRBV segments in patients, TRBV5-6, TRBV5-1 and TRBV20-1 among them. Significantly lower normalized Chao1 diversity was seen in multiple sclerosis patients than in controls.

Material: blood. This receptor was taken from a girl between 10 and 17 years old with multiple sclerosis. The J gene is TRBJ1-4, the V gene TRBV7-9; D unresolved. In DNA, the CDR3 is TGTGCCAGCAGTCCGGATTCCGGGAATGAAAAACTGTTTTTT. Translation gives CASSPDSGNEKLFF.